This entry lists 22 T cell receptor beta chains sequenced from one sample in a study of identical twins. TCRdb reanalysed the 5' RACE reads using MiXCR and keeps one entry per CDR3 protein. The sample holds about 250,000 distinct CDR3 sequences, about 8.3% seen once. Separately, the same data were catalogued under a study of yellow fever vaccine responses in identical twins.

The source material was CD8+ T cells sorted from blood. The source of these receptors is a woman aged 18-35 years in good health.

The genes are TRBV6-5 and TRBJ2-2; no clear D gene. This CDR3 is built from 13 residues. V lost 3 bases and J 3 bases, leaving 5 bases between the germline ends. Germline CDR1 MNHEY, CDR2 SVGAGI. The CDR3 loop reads CASSYPDTGELFF. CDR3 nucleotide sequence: TGTGCCAGCAGTTATCCCGACACCGGGGAGCTGTTTTTT.

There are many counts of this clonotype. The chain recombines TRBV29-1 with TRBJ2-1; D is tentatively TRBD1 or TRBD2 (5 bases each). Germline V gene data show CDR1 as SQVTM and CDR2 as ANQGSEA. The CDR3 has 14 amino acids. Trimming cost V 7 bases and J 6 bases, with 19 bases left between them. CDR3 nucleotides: TGCAGCGGTGCCGAGGGGCCCGATCTCAATGAGCAGTTCTTC. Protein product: CSGAEGPDLNEQFF.

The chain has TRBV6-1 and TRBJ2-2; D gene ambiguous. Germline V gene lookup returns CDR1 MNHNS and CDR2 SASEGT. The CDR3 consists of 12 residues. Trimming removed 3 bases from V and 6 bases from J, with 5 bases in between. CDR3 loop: CASSDDSGELFF. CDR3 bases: TGTGCCAGCAGTGATGATTCCGGGGAGCTGTTTTTT.

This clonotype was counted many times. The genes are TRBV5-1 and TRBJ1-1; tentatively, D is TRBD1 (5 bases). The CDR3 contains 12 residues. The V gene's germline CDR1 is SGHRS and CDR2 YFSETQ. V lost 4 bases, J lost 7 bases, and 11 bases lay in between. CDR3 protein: CASSLTRDEAFF. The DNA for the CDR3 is TGCGCCAGCAGCCTCACCAGGGATGAAGCTTTCTTT.

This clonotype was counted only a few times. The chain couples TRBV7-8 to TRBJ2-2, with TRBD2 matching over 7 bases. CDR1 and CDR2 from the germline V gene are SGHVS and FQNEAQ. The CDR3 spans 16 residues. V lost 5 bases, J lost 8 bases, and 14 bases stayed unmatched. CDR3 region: CASSEEPGAGMGELFF. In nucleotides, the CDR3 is TGTGCCAGCAGCGAGGAACCAGGAGCGGGAATGGGGGAGCTGTTTTTT. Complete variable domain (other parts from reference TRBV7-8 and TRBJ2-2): GAGVSQSPRYKVAKRGQDVALRCDPISGHVSLFWYQQALGQGPEFLTYFQNEAQLDKSGLPSDRFFAERPEGSVSTLKIQRTQQEDSAVYLCASSEEPGAGMGELFFGEGSRLTVL.

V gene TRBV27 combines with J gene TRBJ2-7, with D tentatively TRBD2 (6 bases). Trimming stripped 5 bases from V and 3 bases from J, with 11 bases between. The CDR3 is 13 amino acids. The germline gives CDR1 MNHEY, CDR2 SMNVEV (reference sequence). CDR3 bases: TGTGCCAGCAGTACGGGACTCTACTACGAGCAGTACTTC. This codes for CASSTGLYYEQYF.

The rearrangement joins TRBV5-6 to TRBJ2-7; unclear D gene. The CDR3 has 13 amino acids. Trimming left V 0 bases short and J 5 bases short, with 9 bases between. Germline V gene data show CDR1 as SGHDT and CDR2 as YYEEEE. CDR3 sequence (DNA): TGTGCCAGCAGCTTGGCCCTGTGGAACGAGCAGTACTTC. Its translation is CASSLALWNEQYF.

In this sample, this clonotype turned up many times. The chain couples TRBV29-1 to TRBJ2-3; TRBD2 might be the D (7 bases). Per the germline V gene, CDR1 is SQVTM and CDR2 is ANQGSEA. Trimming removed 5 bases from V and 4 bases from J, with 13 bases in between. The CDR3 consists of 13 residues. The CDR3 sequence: CSVSGGRSDTQYF. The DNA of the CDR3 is TGCAGCGTTTCCGGGGGGCGTTCAGATACGCAGTATTTT.

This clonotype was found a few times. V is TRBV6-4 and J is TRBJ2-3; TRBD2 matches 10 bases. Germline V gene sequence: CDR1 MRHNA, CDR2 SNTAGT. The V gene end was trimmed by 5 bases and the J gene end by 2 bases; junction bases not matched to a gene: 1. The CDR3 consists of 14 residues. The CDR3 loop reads CASSSGGATDTQYF. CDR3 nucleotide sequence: TGTGCCAGCAGTAGCGGGGGGGCCACAGATACGCAGTATTTT.

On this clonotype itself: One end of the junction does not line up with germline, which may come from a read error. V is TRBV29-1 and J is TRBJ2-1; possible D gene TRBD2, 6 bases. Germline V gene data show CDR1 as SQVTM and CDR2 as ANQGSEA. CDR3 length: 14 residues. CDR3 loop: CSVSRESPYNEQSF. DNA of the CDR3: TGCAGCGTCTCCCGGGAGTCCCCCTACAATGAGCAGTCCTTC.

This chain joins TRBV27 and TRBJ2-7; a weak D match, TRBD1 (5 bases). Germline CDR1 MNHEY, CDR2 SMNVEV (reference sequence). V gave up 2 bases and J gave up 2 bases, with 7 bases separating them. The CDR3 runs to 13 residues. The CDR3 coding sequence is TGTGCCAGCAGTTTAGGGGCCCCCTACGAGCAGTACTTC. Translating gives CASSLGAPYEQYF.

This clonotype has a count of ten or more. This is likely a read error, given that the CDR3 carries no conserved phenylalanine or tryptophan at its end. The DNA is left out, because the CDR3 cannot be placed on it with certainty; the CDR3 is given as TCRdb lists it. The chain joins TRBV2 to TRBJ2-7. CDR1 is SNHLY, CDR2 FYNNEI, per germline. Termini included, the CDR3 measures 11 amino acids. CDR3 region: CASRAREALTD.

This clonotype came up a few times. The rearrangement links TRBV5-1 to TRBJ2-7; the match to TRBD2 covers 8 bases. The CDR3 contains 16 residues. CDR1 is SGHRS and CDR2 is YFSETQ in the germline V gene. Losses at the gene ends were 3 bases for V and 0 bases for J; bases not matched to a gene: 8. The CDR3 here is CASSSGGEFGSYEQYF. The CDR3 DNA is TGCGCCAGCAGCTCCGGGGGGGAATTCGGCTCCTACGAGCAGTACTTC.

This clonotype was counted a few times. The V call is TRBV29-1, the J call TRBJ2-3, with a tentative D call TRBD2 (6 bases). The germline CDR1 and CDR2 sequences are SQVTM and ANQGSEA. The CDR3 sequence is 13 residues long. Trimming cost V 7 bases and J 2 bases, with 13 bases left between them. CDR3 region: CSGWEELTDTQYF. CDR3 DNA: TGCAGCGGGTGGGAGGAACTCACAGATACGCAGTATTTT.

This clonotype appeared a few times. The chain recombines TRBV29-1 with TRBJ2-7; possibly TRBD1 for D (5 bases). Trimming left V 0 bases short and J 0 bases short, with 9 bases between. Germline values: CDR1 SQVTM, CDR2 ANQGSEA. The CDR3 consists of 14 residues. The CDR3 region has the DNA TGCAGCGTTGAAGAACAGGAGAGCTCCTACGAGCAGTACTTC. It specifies CSVEEQESSYEQYF.

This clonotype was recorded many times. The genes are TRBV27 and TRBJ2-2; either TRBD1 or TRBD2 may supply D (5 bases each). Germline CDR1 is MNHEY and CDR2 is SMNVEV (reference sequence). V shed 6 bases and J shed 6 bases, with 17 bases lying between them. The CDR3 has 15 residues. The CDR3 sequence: CASRYEGAGAGELFF. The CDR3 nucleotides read TGTGCCAGCAGATACGAAGGGGCCGGGGCCGGGGAGCTGTTTTTT.

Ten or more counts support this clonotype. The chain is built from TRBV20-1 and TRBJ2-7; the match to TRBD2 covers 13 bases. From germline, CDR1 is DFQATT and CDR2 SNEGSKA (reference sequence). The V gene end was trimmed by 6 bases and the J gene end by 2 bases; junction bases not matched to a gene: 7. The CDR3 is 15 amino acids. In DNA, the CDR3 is TGCAGTGCCCTATTAGGGACTAGCGGGACCTACGAGCAGTACTTC. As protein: CSALLGTSGTYEQYF.

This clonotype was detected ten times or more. CDR3 DNA: TGTGCCAGCAGCGGACAGGGGTACGAGCAGTACTTC. This sequence encodes CASSGQGYEQYF. The rearrangement joins TRBV9 to TRBJ2-7; TRBD1 aligns across 8 bases. CDR3 size: 12 residues. Unmatched junction bases numbered 0, after V lost 3 bases and J lost 4 bases. Germline CDR1 SGDLS, CDR2 YYNGEE.

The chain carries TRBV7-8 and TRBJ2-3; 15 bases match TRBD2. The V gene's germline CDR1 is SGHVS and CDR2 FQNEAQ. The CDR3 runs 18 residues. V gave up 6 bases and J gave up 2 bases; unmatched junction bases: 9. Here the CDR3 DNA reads TGTGCCAGCAGACCAGCGGGACTAGCGGGAGGATCCACAGATACGCAGTATTTT. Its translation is CASRPAGLAGGSTDTQYF.

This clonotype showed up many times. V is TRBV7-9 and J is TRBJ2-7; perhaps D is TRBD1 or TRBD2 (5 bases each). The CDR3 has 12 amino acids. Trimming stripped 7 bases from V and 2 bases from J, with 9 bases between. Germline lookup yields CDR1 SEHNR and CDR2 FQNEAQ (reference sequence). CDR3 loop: CASTGTTYEQYF. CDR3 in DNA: TGTGCCAGCACAGGGACCACCTACGAGCAGTACTTC.

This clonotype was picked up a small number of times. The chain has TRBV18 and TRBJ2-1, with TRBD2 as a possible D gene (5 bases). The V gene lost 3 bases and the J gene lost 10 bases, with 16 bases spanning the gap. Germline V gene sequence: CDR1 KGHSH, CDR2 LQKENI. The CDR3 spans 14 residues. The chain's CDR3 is CASSPGPVRGEQFF. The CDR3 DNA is TGTGCCAGCTCACCCGGCCCGGTACGCGGGGAGCAGTTCTTC.

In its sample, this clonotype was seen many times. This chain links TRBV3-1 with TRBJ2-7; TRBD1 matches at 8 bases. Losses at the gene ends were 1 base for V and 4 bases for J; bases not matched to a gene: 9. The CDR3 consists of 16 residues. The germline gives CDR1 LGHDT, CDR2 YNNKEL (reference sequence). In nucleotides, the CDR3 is TGTGCCAGCAGCCAAGGGGTTTGGCAGGGGGCGTACGAGCAGTACTTC. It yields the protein CASSQGVWQGAYEQYF.